The present T cell receptor (beta chain) was sequenced within a study of T cell repertoires in cytomegalovirus infection. Turning to the study itself: A matching HLA type, together with CMV infection, was signaled by public TCR beta signatures.

CDR1 is LNHDA and CDR2 is SQIVND in the germline V gene (reference sequence). Between the trimmed V and J ends, which lost 0 bases and 2 bases, there was a span of 10 bases. The CDR3 contains 15 residues. Study findings and constraints: Clonotype analysis showed dominance of the ex vivo response by HLA-C-restricted CMV-specific TCR beta clonotypes. Summed public TCR beta family frequency identified CMV carriers bearing the relevant HLA.

TCRdb called the reads again in MiXCR, with one record for every CDR3 protein. The table records some 600,000 distinct CDR3 sequences, approximately 24% of them present only once. Points on this clonotype: Its antigen is not known. Given the absence of the conserved phenylalanine or tryptophan at the CDR3 end, a read error is likely.

The sequence came from a human donor in good health (CMV status not recorded). Some clones in this sample may be carry-over from other donors' samples. The chain employs TRBV19 and TRBJ2-5; tentative D call: TRBD1 (5 bases). The sequencing sample was made of CD8+ T cells from PBMCs. CDR3 amino acids: CASSIDPDSQETQYS. The CDR3, as DNA: TGTGCCAGTAGTATAGATCCCGACAGTCAAGAGACCCAGTACTCC.